This T cell receptor beta chain was identified during a study of early T cells in non-severe SARS-CoV-2 infection. Whole-study findings and limits: Using VDJdb, the matching emphasized anti-spike CD8 responses while missing private and CD4 specificities.

V lost 2 bases and J 8 bases, leaving 15 bases between the germline ends. Germline V lookup: CDR1 SGHAT, CDR2 FQNNGV. The CDR3 length is 15 residues. As part of library construction, unique molecular identifiers were attached to individual cDNA molecules. TCRdb passed the 5' RACE reads through MiXCR, listing each CDR3 protein once. The sample holds tens of thousands of distinct CDR3 sequences, 8.5% to 10% seen once. This clonotype showed up just a few times. No antigen is known for it. The receptor comes from an adult who was a healthcare worker with PCR-confirmed SARS-CoV-2 infection or an uninfected control (not recorded which). Specimen: whole blood. This chain connects TRBV11-2 to TRBJ1-4; TRBD1 is a possible D gene (5 bases). Here the CDR3 DNA reads TGTGCCAGCAGCTTACAGGGAGGCCAGGGCGAAAAACTGTTTTTT. It encodes CASSLQGGQGEKLFF.